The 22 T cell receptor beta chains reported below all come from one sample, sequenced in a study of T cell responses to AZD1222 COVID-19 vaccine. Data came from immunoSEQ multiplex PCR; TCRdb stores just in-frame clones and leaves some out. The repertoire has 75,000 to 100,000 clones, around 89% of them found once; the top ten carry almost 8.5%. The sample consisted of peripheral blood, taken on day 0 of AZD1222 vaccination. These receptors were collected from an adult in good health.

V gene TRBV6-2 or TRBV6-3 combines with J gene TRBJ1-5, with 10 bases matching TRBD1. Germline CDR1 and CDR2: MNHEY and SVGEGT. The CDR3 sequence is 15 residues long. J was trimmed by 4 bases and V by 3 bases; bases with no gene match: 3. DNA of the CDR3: TGTGCCAGCAGTTATTCGGGACAGGGGAATCAGCCCCAGCATTTT. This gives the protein CASSYSGQGNQPQHF.

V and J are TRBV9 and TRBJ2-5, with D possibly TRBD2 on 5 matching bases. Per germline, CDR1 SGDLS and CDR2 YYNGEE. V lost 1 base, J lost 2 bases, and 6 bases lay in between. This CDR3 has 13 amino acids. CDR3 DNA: TGTGCCAGCAGCGTATCGGGGCAAGAGACCCAGTACTTC. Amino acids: CASSVSGQETQYF.

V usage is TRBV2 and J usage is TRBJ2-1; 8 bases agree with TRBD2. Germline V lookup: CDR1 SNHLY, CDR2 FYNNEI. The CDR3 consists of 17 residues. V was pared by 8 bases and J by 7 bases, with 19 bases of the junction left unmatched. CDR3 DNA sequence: TGTGCCAGCTATGCGTTCATGGCGGGGGGCCCGAATAATGAGCAGTTCTTC. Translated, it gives CASYAFMAGGPNNEQFF.

The DNA for the CDR3 is TGCAGCGTTGATCCAGGGTCGAACACTGAAGCTTTCTTT. It specifies CSVDPGSNTEAFF. This chain joins TRBV29-1 and TRBJ1-1, with TRBD1 as a possible D gene (5 bases). CDR1 and CDR2 (germline): SQVTM, ANQGSEA. The CDR3 loop spans 13 amino acids. V lost 3 bases and J lost 1, with 9 bases in between.

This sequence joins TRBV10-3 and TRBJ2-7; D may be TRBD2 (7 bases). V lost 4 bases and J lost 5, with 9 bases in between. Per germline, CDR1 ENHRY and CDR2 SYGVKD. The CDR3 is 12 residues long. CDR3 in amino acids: CAISGGGHEQYF. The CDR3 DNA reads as TGTGCCATCAGTGGGGGGGGCCACGAGCAGTACTTC.

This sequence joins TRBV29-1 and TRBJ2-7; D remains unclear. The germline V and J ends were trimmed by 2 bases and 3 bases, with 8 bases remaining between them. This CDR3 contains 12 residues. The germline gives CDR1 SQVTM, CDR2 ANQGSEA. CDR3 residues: CSVELVSYEQYF. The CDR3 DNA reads TGCAGCGTTGAATTGGTTAGCTACGAGCAGTACTTC.

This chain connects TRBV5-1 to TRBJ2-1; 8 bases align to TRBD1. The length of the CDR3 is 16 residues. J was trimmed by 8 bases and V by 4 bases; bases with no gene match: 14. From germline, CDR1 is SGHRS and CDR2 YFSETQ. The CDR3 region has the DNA TGCGCCAGCAGCCGTCGGACAGGGCCGTCGATCTATGAGCAGTTCTTC. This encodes CASSRRTGPSIYEQFF.

The CDR3 nucleotides read TGCAGTGCTCCGGGCGCTTACGAGCAGTACTTC. Its protein product is CSAPGAYEQYF. The chain couples TRBV20-1 to TRBJ2-7, with D hard to call. The CDR3 spans 11 residues. V was pared by 5 bases and J by 4 bases, with 9 bases between. Germline CDR1 reads DFQATT; CDR2 reads SNEGSKA (reference sequence).

The CDR3 bases are TGTGCCAGCAGCTTGGGTGGTCCGGCGGGGGGAACCCAGTACTTC. Encoded protein: CASSLGGPAGGTQYF. The chain combines TRBV5-5 with TRBJ2-5, with 8 positions matching TRBD2. The CDR3 consists of 15 residues. V lost 0 bases, J lost 8 bases, and 9 bases stayed unmatched. From germline, CDR1 is SGHKS and CDR2 YYEKEE (reference sequence).

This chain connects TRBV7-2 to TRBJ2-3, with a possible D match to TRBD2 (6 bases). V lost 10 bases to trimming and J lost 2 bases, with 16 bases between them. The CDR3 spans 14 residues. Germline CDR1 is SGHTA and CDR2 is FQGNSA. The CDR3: CAIRASAVTDTQYF. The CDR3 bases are TGTGCCATTCGGGCTAGCGCGGTCACAGATACGCAGTATTTT.

This CDR3 reads CASSERQGARGNTEAFF. DNA of the CDR3: TGTGCCAGCAGTGAGAGACAGGGGGCGCGGGGGAACACTGAAGCTTTCTTT. The chain uses TRBV6-1 and TRBJ1-1, with TRBD1 identical over 10 bases. V was clipped by 3 bases and J by 1 base; unmatched bases: 8. The CDR3 has 17 residues. Looked up from germline, CDR1 is MNHNS and CDR2 is SASEGT.

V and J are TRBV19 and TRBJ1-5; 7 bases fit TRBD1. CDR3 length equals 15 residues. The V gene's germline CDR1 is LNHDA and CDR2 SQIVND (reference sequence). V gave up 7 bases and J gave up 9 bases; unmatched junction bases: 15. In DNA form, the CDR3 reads TGTGCCAGTAAACCCCACGTAGGGGGCGGGTTGCCCCAGCATTTT. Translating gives CASKPHVGGGLPQHF.

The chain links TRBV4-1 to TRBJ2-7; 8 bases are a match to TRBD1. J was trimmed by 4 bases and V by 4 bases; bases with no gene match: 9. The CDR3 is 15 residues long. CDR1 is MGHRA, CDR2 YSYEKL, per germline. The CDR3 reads CASSRQTGVVYEQYF. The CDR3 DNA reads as TGCGCCAGCAGCCGACAGACAGGGGTTGTGTACGAGCAGTACTTC.

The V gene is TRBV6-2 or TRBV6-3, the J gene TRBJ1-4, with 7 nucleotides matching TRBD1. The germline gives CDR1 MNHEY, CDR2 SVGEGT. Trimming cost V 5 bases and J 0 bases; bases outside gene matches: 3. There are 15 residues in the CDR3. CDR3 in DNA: TGTGCCAGCAGTCATACAGGGGCAACTAATGAAAAACTGTTTTTT. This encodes CASSHTGATNEKLFF.

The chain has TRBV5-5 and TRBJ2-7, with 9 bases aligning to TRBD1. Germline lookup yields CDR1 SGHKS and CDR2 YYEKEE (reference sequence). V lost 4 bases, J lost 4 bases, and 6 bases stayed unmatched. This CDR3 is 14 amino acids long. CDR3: CASSPSTGGYEQYF. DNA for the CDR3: TGTGCCAGCAGCCCCTCGACAGGGGGGTACGAGCAGTACTTC.

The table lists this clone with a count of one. The chain's CDR3 is CATCSKDRNYGYTF. CDR3 bases: TGTGCCACCTGCTCCAAGGACCGCAACTATGGCTACACCTTC. J is TRBJ1-2 and V is TRBV24-1; D call uncertain. Germline CDR1 KGHDR, CDR2 SFDVKD. This CDR3 spans 14 amino acids. V was pared by 9 bases and J by 2 bases, with 15 bases between.

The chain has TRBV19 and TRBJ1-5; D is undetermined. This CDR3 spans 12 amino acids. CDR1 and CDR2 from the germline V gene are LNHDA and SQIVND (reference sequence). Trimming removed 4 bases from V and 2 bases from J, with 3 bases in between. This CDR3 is CASSRGNQPQHF. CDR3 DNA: TGTGCCAGTAGTAGAGGCAATCAGCCCCAGCATTTT.

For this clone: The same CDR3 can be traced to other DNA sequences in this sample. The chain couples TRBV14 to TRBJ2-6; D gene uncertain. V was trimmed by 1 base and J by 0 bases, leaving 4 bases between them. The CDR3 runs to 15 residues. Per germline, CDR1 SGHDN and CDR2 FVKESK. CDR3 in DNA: TGTGCCAGCAGCCAAGGCAGCTCTGGGGCCAACGTCCTGACTTTC. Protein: CASSQGSSGANVLTF.

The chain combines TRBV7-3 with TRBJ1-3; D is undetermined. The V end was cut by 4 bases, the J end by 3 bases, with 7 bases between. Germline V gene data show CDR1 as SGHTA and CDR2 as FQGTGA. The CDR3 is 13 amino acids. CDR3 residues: CASSSTHGNTIYF. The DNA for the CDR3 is TGTGCCAGCAGCTCGACACATGGAAACACCATATATTTT. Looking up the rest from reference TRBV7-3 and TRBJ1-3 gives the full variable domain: GAGVSQTPSNKVTEKGKYVELRCDPISGHTALYWYRQSLGQGPEFLIYFQGTGAADDSGLPNDRFFAVRPEGSVSTLKIQRTERGDSAVYLCASSSTHGNTIYFGEGSWLTVV.

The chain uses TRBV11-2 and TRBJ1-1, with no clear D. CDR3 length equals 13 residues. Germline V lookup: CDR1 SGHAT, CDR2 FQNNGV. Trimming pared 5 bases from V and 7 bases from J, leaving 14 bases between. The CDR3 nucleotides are TGTGCCAGCAGCCTCATTTATGGAGATGAAGCTTTCTTT. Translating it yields CASSLIYGDEAFF.

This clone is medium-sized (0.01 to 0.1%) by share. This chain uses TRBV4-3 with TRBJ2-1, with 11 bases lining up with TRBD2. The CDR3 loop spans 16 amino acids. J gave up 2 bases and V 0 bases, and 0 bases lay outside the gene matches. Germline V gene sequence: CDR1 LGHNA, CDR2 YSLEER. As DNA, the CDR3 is TGCGCCAGCAGCCAAGAGGGACTAGCGGCCTACAATGAGCAGTTCTTC. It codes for CASSQEGLAAYNEQFF.

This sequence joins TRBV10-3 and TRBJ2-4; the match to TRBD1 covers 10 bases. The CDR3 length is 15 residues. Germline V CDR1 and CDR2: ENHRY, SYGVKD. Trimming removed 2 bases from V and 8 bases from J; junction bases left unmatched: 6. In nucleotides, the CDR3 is TGTGCCATCAGTGAGGGGGACAGGGGTAGGGACATTCAGTACTTC. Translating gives CAISEGDRGRDIQYF.